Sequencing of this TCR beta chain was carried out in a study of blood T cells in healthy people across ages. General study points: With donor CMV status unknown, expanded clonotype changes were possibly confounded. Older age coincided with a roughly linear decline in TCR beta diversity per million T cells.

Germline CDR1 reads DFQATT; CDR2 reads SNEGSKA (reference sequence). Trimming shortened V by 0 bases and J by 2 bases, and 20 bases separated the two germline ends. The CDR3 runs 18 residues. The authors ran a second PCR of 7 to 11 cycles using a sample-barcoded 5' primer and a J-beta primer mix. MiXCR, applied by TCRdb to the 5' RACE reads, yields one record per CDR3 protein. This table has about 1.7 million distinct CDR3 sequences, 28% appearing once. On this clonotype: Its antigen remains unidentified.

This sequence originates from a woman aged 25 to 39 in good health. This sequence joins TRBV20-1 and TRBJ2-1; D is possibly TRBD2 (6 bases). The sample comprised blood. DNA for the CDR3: TGCAGTGCTAGAGATTACGGGAGTTCCCTTCCCACCTACAATGAGCAGTTCTTC. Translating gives CSARDYGSSLPTYNEQFF.